This TCR beta chain was captured by sequencing in a study of T cells in Graves' hyperthyroidism and ophthalmopathy. Background on the study: Peripheral blood was secured at the point of initial diagnosis, before any treatment.

Points from the study as a whole: Most expanded thyroid clonotypes above 0.001 recurred in blood.

Patients were excluded because of uncontrolled infection, other autoimmune disease, pregnancy or lactation. Using around 10 ml of fresh peripheral blood, PBMCs were prepared. This clonotype was seen repeatedly, ten times or more. What it recognizes is unknown. TCR beta CDR3 region amplification was performed from RNA transcripts. First-round RT-PCR targeting the TCR CDR3 was performed with the HTBI primer set. TCRdb redid the calling of the multiplex PCR reads with MiXCR, one entry per CDR3 protein. The sample holds 380,000 or so distinct CDR3 sequences, approximately 12% seen once. With V trimmed by 8 bases and J by 6 bases, 7 bases remained unmatched. CDR1 and CDR2 from the germline V gene are SNHLY and FYNNEI. The CDR3 is made up of 13 amino acids.

The J gene is TRBJ2-1, the V gene TRBV2; 7 nucleotides match TRBD2. Sequenced sample: blood. The sequence was collected from a man aged 30 to 45 with Graves' hyperthyroidism that later progressed to Graves' ophthalmopathy. CDR3 in amino acids: CASWPASGNEQFF. CDR3 nucleotide sequence: TGTGCCAGCTGGCCGGCTAGCGGCAATGAGCAGTTCTTC.